The next 23 T cell receptor beta chains were all read from a single sample in a study of T cell clones after liver transplantation (dated by TCRdb to between 2018 and 2020). This specimen's time point label, per the study, means: pre-transplant. Library preparation used the immunoSEQ multiplex PCR assay. What TCRdb holds here is the immuneACCESS table cut down to in-frame rearrangements. Part of the clones is not present; checked against another copy, under half of the missing clones reflect an unresolved V gene, and the others are unexplained. For this sample the table gives roughly 70,000 clones, of which 80% were detected only once. The leading ten clones occupy 0.55% to 0.75% of the sample. The starting material was CD4+ T cells from blood, obtained before liver transplant. The receptors were gathered from a human donor who received a liver transplant.

This clone has only a few counts. CDR3 sequence (DNA): TGTGCCAGCAGCCCCCACGTCAGGGCCCCCGACCAAGAGACCCAGTACTTC. Amino acids: CASSPHVRAPDQETQYF. The chain uses TRBV7-8 and TRBJ2-5, with D possibly being TRBD1 (5 bases). In germline, CDR1 is SGHVS, CDR2 FQNEAQ. V lost 5 bases, J lost 0 bases, and 19 bases lay in between. This CDR3 has 17 residues. The full variable domain, with the rest looked up from reference TRBV7-8 and TRBJ2-5, is GAGVSQSPRYKVAKRGQDVALRCDPISGHVSLFWYQQALGQGPEFLTYFQNEAQLDKSGLPSDRFFAERPEGSVSTLKIQRTQQEDSAVYLCASSPHVRAPDQETQYFGPGTRLLVL.

The chain uses TRBV18 and TRBJ1-3, with 7 bases that match TRBD1. CDR1 KGHSH and CDR2 LQKENI come from the germline V gene. The CDR3 extends over 17 amino acids. V lost 1 base, J lost 0 bases, and 6 bases stayed unmatched. This chain's CDR3 is CASSPQPGQSSGNTIYF. CDR3 bases: TGTGCCAGCTCACCACAACCGGGACAGAGCTCTGGAAACACCATATATTTT.

In its sample, this clone was seen once. The chain joins TRBV5-1 to TRBJ2-1; TRBD1 might be the D (6 bases). Germline V gives CDR1 SGHRS, CDR2 YFSETQ. The CDR3 runs 16 residues. Deletions cut 3 bases from V and 3 bases from J, with 16 bases between. The CDR3 nucleotides read TGCGCCAGCAGCTCTACCGGGACATTTATCTACAATGAGCAGTTCTTC. Protein product: CASSSTGTFIYNEQFF.

The V and J genes are TRBV6-5 and TRBJ1-5; D remains ambiguous. CDR3 length equals 15 residues. V was cut by 6 bases and J by 0 bases, with 12 bases left in between. CDR1 and CDR2 (germline): MNHEY, SVGAGI. CDR3 DNA: TGTGCCAGCAGACCTGGAGGAGGTAGCAATCAGCCCCAGCATTTT. Its protein product is CASRPGGGSNQPQHF.

This rearrangement joins TRBV6-4 to TRBJ2-1, with 8 bases lining up with TRBD2. The V gene's germline CDR1 is MRHNA and CDR2 SNTAGT. The length of the CDR3 is 15 residues. V gave up 6 bases and J gave up 0 bases; unmatched junction bases: 4. CDR3: CASRLADSSYNEQFF. Written as DNA, the CDR3 is TGTGCCAGCAGACTAGCGGACAGCTCCTACAATGAGCAGTTCTTC.

The chain carries TRBV6-5 and TRBJ1-1, with D hard to call. This CDR3 is built from 13 residues. The V end lost 6 bases, the J end lost 1 base, and 9 bases lay between the germline ends. Germline loops: CDR1 MNHEY, CDR2 SVGAGI. The CDR3 region is CASSPRENTEAFF. In DNA form, the CDR3 reads TGTGCCAGCAGCCCCCGGGAGAACACTGAAGCTTTCTTT.

The rearrangement uses TRBV18 and TRBJ2-7, with unresolved D. CDR3 size: 16 residues. V lost 3 bases to trimming and J lost 1 base, with 16 bases between them. Germline lookup yields CDR1 KGHSH and CDR2 LQKENI. As DNA, the CDR3 is TGTGCCAGCTCACCCCTACCCCTTCTGATATCCTACGAGCAGTACTTC. Translating gives CASSPLPLLISYEQYF.

As to this clone: Other DNA variants within this sample encode the same CDR3. This chain connects TRBV18 to TRBJ1-1; D call uncertain. Germline loops: CDR1 KGHSH, CDR2 LQKENI. Trimming shortened V by 2 bases and J by 0 bases, and 7 bases separated the two germline ends. This CDR3 spans 14 amino acids. The CDR3 sequence is CASSPTALNTEAFF. The DNA of the CDR3 is TGTGCCAGCTCACCAACGGCTCTGAACACTGAAGCTTTCTTT.

The chain couples TRBV9 to TRBJ2-1, with D possibly matching TRBD2 (5 bases). The ends were cut back, 4 bases at V and 4 bases at J, with 15 bases in the middle. The germline CDR1 and CDR2 sequences are SGDLS and YYNGEE. There are 15 residues in the CDR3. CDR3 residues: CASSPRVARYNEQFF. CDR3 nucleotides: TGTGCCAGCAGCCCCCGAGTAGCGAGGTACAATGAGCAGTTCTTC.

The chain joins TRBV30 to TRBJ1-5, with 7 nucleotides matching TRBD1. The CDR3 is 15 residues long. Germline V lookup: CDR1 GTSNPN, CDR2 SVGIG (reference sequence). V dropped 0 bases and J dropped 3; count of bases not matched to a gene: 5. CDR3 nucleotides: TGTGCCTGGAGTGTACTGGGACAGACCAATCAGCCCCAGCATTTT. Translated, it gives CAWSVLGQTNQPQHF.

The CDR3, as DNA: TGTGCCAGTAGTATAATGACAGTGAATCAGCCCCAGCATTTT. It encodes CASSIMTVNQPQHF. The chain is built from TRBV19 and TRBJ1-5, with TRBD1 as a possible D gene (5 bases). Per germline, CDR1 LNHDA and CDR2 SQIVND (reference sequence). The V end was cut by 2 bases, the J end by 4 bases, with 9 bases between. This CDR3 has 14 amino acids.

The chain employs TRBV2 and TRBJ1-5; D gene uncertain. The germline CDR1 and CDR2 sequences are SNHLY and FYNNEI. This CDR3 has 12 amino acids. Trimming cost V 2 bases and J 3 bases, with 2 bases left between them. The DNA of the CDR3 is TGTGCCAGCAGTGAACTCAATCAGCCCCAGCATTTT. Residues: CASSELNQPQHF.

This clone was seen more than once but under ten times. This chain joins TRBV18 and TRBJ1-3, with a weak D call TRBD1 (5 bases). This CDR3 has 18 amino acids. Germline lookup yields CDR1 KGHSH and CDR2 LQKENI. The V gene lost 3 bases and the J gene lost 0 bases, with 18 bases spanning the gap. The chain's CDR3 is CASSPRAGSSISGNTIYF. The CDR3 DNA sequence: TGTGCCAGCTCACCTCGGGCAGGGAGTAGTATCTCTGGAAACACCATATATTTT.

The rearrangement joins TRBV18 to TRBJ1-5; D is unresolved. V lost 3 bases, J lost 1 base, and 10 bases lay in between. The CDR3 spans 15 residues. Germline loops: CDR1 KGHSH, CDR2 LQKENI. CDR3 nucleotides: TGTGCCAGCTCACCCGGCCAGCTGAGCAATCAGCCCCAGCATTTT. Translated: CASSPGQLSNQPQHF.

The CDR3 loop reads CASSVSFGTNYGYTF. The CDR3 nucleotides are TGTGCCAGCAGTGTATCCTTCGGGACGAATTATGGCTACACCTTC. The chain employs TRBV2 and TRBJ1-2; tentative D call: TRBD1 (5 bases). The germline gives CDR1 SNHLY, CDR2 FYNNEI. The CDR3 sequence is 15 residues long. V was pared by 4 bases and J by 5 bases, with 17 bases between.

The gene calls are TRBV27 and TRBJ2-1; 9 bases line up with TRBD1. The CDR3 has 13 residues. Trimming removed 8 bases from V and 6 bases from J; junction bases left unmatched: 5. CDR1 MNHEY and CDR2 SMNVEV come from the germline V gene (reference sequence). The CDR3 reads CASARTGANEQFF. Written as DNA, the CDR3 is TGTGCCAGCGCCCGGACAGGGGCCAATGAGCAGTTCTTC.

The V call is TRBV5-1, the J call TRBJ2-7; TRBD2 matches at 11 bases. The CDR3 length is 17 residues. Germline loops: CDR1 SGHRS, CDR2 YFSETQ. V trimming: 4 bases; J trimming: 5 bases; junction bases outside the gene matches: 14. The CDR3 sequence is CASSPGRILAGENEQYF. The DNA for the CDR3 is TGCGCCAGCAGCCCGGGACGGATACTAGCGGGAGAAAACGAGCAGTACTTC.

This clone was detected only a few times. The chain has TRBV7-2 and TRBJ1-1, with D unresolved. Germline V lookup: CDR1 SGHTA, CDR2 FQGNSA. V lost 4 bases and J 0 bases, leaving 6 bases between the germline ends. This CDR3 is built from 13 residues. CDR3 residues: CASSSGMNTEAFF. DNA for the CDR3: TGTGCCAGCAGCTCGGGGATGAACACTGAAGCTTTCTTT.

This chain uses TRBV15 with TRBJ1-5, with D possibly matching TRBD1 (6 bases). Germline V gene data show CDR1 as LNHNV and CDR2 as YYDKDF (reference sequence). The CDR3 extends over 15 amino acids. V was cut by 0 bases and J by 2 bases, with 8 bases left in between. This CDR3 reads CATSREGGGNQPQHF. In DNA form, the CDR3 reads TGTGCCACCAGCAGAGAAGGGGGTGGCAATCAGCCCCAGCATTTT.

The rearrangement joins TRBV28 to TRBJ2-2; 11 bases align to TRBD2. This CDR3 is built from 17 residues. The J segment lost 1 base and the V segment lost 2 bases, leaving 3 bases of the junction unmatched. CDR1 is MDHEN and CDR2 is SYDVKM in the germline V gene. The CDR3 sequence: CASSLPGTSGNTGELFF. CDR3 nucleotide sequence: TGTGCCAGCAGTTTACCTGGGACTAGCGGGAACACCGGGGAGCTGTTTTTT.

The CDR3 DNA is TGTGCCAGCAGCCGCTACATATCCTACGAGCAGTACTTC. Its protein is CASSRYISYEQYF. V and J are TRBV11-1 and TRBJ2-7; D is unresolved. Trimming took off 5 bases at V and 1 base at J, with 9 bases between the two ends. Germline-derived CDR1 and CDR2 are SGHAT and FQDESV (reference sequence). This CDR3 is 13 amino acids long.

The rearrangement joins TRBV29-1 to TRBJ2-7, with TRBD1 as a possible D gene (6 bases). The CDR3 sequence is 13 residues long. The V end lost 6 bases, the J end lost 0 bases, and 12 bases lay between the germline ends. The germline V gene has CDR1 SQVTM and CDR2 ANQGSEA. The CDR3 region is CSVAGTLSYEQYF. CDR3 DNA: TGCAGCGTCGCCGGGACACTCTCCTACGAGCAGTACTTC.

The rearrangement joins TRBV9 to TRBJ1-3, with TRBD1 matching over 8 bases. CDR1 is SGDLS and CDR2 is YYNGEE in the germline V gene. V lost 3 bases and J lost 1; bases outside the gene matches: 6. This CDR3 comprises 16 residues. The CDR3 loop is CASSGDRGWSGNTIYF. As DNA, the CDR3 is TGTGCCAGCAGCGGAGACAGGGGTTGGTCTGGAAACACCATATATTTT.